Listed below are T cell receptor beta chains from one sample, sequenced in a study of metastatic and nonmetastatic thyroid tumors. With MiXCR, TCRdb reprocessed the PCR reads. Of roughly 8,400 clones listed, 31% are singletons. The sequenced sample consisted of tumor tissue. The receptor set was obtained from a female donor with papillary thyroid cancer or a benign thyroid nodule (not recorded which). Some clones in this sample may be carry-over from other donors' samples. CDR3s include the opening cysteine and the closing phenylalanine or tryptophan. A D gene is named only where the DNA matches it firmly. Rows give clone size only sometimes, using once, few, many, or a class for an expanded clone.

J gene | V gene | clone size | CDR3 length | D gene | CDR3 protein | CDR3 DNA
TRBJ2-3 | TRBV11-2 | NA | 19 | TRBD2 | CASSLDHSTSGSHTDTQYF | TGTGCCAGCAGCTTAGATCACAGCACTAGCGGGAGTCACACAGATACGCAGTATTTT
TRBJ1-4 | TRBV6-1 | many | 15 | TRBD1 | CASSGTGGSGEKLFF | TGTGCCAGCAGTGGGACAGGGGGAAGTGGTGAAAAACTGTTTTTT
TRBJ2-1 | TRBV20-1 | once | 18 | TRBD2 | CSARDPASGRSSYNEQFF | TGCAGTGCTAGAGATCCTGCTAGCGGGAGGAGCTCCTACAATGAGCAGTTCTTC
TRBJ1-2 | TRBV6-5 | few | 15 | NA | CASSYSSGLNYGYTF | TGTGCCAGCAGTTACTCTTCAGGACTTAACTATGGCTACACCTTC
TRBJ1-2 | TRBV11-3 | NA | 15 | NA | CASSPAGAYDYGYTF | TGTGCCAGCAGCCCCGCGGGGGCGTACGACTATGGCTACACCTTC
TRBJ2-1 | TRBV5-5 | medium-sized | 15 | TRBD1 | CASSLTGGAANEQFF | TGTGCCAGCAGCTTGACAGGGGGCGCTGCCAATGAGCAGTTCTTC
TRBJ2-5 | TRBV10-3 | few | 16 | TRBD2 | CAPIGTSERVQETQYF | TGTGCCCCCATTGGGACTAGCGAGAGGGTTCAAGAGACCCAGTACTTC
TRBJ2-6 | TRBV2 | NA | 19 | TRBD1 | CASSDPTGTGLAGANVLTF | TGTGCCAGCAGTGATCCTACCGGGACAGGGTTGGCTGGGGCCAACGTCCTGACTTTC
TRBJ1-1 | TRBV27 | medium-sized | 13 | NA | CASSSSGRAEAFF | TGTGCCAGTTCGTCCTCAGGGAGGGCTGAAGCTTTCTTT
TRBJ2-1 | TRBV11-1 | NA | 16 | TRBD2 | CASSLASGTSGNEQFF | TGTGCCAGCAGCTTAGCCTCCGGGACTAGCGGGAATGAGCAGTTCTTC
TRBJ2-1 | TRBV20-1 | NA | 13 | NA | CSARDGVGNEQFF | TGCAGTGCTAGAGATGGGGTAGGGAATGAGCAGTTCTTC
TRBJ2-7 | TRBV27 | NA | 15 | TRBD1 | CASSLDWDRLYEQYF | TGTGCCAGCAGTTTAGACTGGGACAGGTTATACGAGCAGTACTTC
TRBJ2-2 | TRBV5-4 | NA | 14 | TRBD2 | CASSAGLGVGELFF | TGTGCCAGCAGCGCGGGACTAGGGGTCGGGGAGCTGTTTTTT
TRBJ2-5 | TRBV20-1 | NA | 12 | NA | CSASEAGETQYF | TGCAGTGCTAGTGAAGCGGGTGAGACCCAGTACTTC
TRBJ2-1 | TRBV9 | medium-sized | 15 | TRBD2 | CASSVALAGVYEQFF | TGTGCCAGCAGCGTAGCGTTAGCGGGAGTCTATGAGCAGTTCTTC
TRBJ2-7 | TRBV4-2 | medium-sized | 15 | NA | CASSQEMTRSYEQYF | TGTGCCAGCAGCCAAGAGATGACACGGAGCTACGAGCAGTACTTC
TRBJ1-3 | TRBV6-5 | NA | 13 | NA | CASSYRGGNTIYF | TGTGCCAGCAGTTACAGGGGCGGAAACACCATATATTTT
TRBJ1-2 | TRBV12-3/TRBV12-4 | NA | 13 | NA | CASSLARIYGYTF | TGTGCCAGCAGTTTAGCCCGGATCTATGGCTACACCTTC
TRBJ2-1 | TRBV6-1 | NA | 12 | NA | CASSASRVHQFF | TGTGCCAGCAGTGCCTCCAGGGTTCATCAGTTCTTC
TRBJ1-1 | TRBV5-1 | NA | 13 | NA | CASRQDANTEAFF | TGCGCCAGCAGACAAGACGCGAACACTGAAGCTTTCTTT
TRBJ2-7 | TRBV28 | few | 18 | TRBD2 | CASSFWEGSRTDSYEQYF | TGTGCCAGCAGTTTCTGGGAGGGTTCCCGGACGGACTCCTACGAGCAGTACTTC
TRBJ2-7 | TRBV3-1 | NA | 12 | NA | CASSRANYEQYF | TGTGCCAGCAGCCGGGCCAACTACGAGCAGTACTTC
TRBJ2-1 | TRBV2 | NA | 11 | NA | CASSTRDEQFF | TGTGCCAGCAGCACTAGGGATGAGCAGTTCTTC
TRBJ2-2 | TRBV5-1 | large | 14 | TRBD2 | CASSPSGGAGELFF | TGCGCCAGCAGCCCTTCGGGAGGGGCCGGGGAGCTGTTTTTT
TRBJ2-2 | TRBV15 | few | 13 | NA | CATTETNTGELFF | TGTGCCACCACTGAGACGAACACCGGGGAGCTGTTTTTT
TRBJ2-1 | TRBV6-2/TRBV6-3 | few | 13 | NA | CASRRPMASEQFF | TGTGCCAGCAGGAGACCCATGGCGAGTGAGCAGTTCTTC
TRBJ1-1 | TRBV7-7 | many | 14 | NA | CASSPADMNTEAFF | TGTGCCAGCAGCCCGGCAGACATGAACACTGAAGCTTTCTTT
TRBJ1-3 | TRBV6-1 | NA | 13 | NA | CATYRSSGNTIYF | TGTGCCACCTATAGGAGCTCTGGAAACACCATATATTTT
TRBJ1-2 | TRBV6-4 | NA | 15 | NA | CASSDTPQAIQGYTF | TGTGCCAGCAGTGATACCCCACAGGCGATTCAGGGCTACACCTTC
TRBJ1-5 | TRBV10-3 | NA | 15 | NA | CAISEPGVSNQPQHF | TGTGCCATCAGTGAGCCAGGGGTGAGCAATCAGCCCCAGCATTTT
TRBJ1-2 | TRBV6-1 | NA | 14 | NA | CASSGPSDIYGYTF | TGTGCCAGCAGTGGGCCCAGCGATATCTATGGCTACACCTTC
TRBJ2-1 | TRBV18 | NA | 15 | NA | CASSPQSSAYNEQFF | TGTGCCAGCTCACCCCAGAGTTCTGCCTACAATGAGCAGTTCTTC
TRBJ1-2 | TRBV10-3 | NA | 17 | NA | CAISESIQGSSNYGYTF | TGTGCCATCAGTGAGTCGATTCAGGGCAGTTCGAACTATGGCTACACCTTC
TRBJ2-2 | TRBV12-3/TRBV12-4 | few | 15 | NA | CASTSQAVNTGELFF | TGTGCCAGCACCTCTCAAGCAGTCAACACCGGGGAGCTGTTTTTT
TRBJ2-7 | TRBV7-2 | NA | 12 | NA | CASRLSSPKQYF | TGTGCCAGCAGGCTCTCTAGCCCCAAGCAGTACTTC
TRBJ1-2 | TRBV28 | few | 14 | NA | CAIRRPLNNYGYTF | TGTGCCATAAGGCGGCCTTTAAACAACTATGGCTACACCTTC
TRBJ2-2 | TRBV2 | NA | 13 | TRBD2 | CASRGGVTGELFF | TGTGCCAGCAGGGGAGGGGTCACCGGGGAGCTGTTTTTT
TRBJ1-1 | TRBV6-1 | few | 14 | NA | CASTGRGMNTEAFF | TGTGCCAGCACTGGGAGGGGGATGAACACTGAAGCTTTCTTT
TRBJ2-7 | TRBV10-1 | few | 14 | TRBD2 | CAGGAPGGSYEQYF | TGCGCCGGAGGGGCCCCGGGGGGATCCTACGAGCAGTACTTC
TRBJ1-2 | TRBV5-1 | NA | 12 | NA | CASSIGGSGYTF | TGCGCCAGCAGCATCGGGGGTTCTGGCTACACCTTC
TRBJ1-2 | TRBV20-1 | NA | 15 | NA | CSAYRRAGPLWGYTF | TGCAGTGCTTACCGGAGAGCCGGACCCCTTTGGGGCTACACCTTC
TRBJ1-6 | TRBV10-3 | few | 14 | TRBD1 | CATEMGQGNSPLHF | TGTGCCACCGAAATGGGACAGGGAAATTCACCCCTCCACTTT
TRBJ2-1 | TRBV7-9 | few | 14 | NA | CASSLAGTNNEQFF | TGTGCCAGCAGCTTAGCAGGAACTAACAATGAGCAGTTCTTC
TRBJ2-2 | TRBV2 | few | 15 | NA | CASRVRQQNTGELFF | TGTGCCAGCAGGGTAAGACAGCAGAACACCGGGGAGCTGTTTTTT
TRBJ1-6 | TRBV28 | few | 16 | NA | CASSPMSLSYNSPLHF | TGTGCCAGCAGTCCCATGAGCCTCTCCTATAATTCACCCCTCCACTTT
TRBJ2-7 | TRBV6-6 | few | 16 | NA | CASSYSRIGGAWEQYF | TGTGCCAGCAGTTACTCGCGTATCGGTGGCGCTTGGGAGCAGTACTTC
TRBJ2-7 | TRBV6-1 | few | 15 | TRBD1 | CASNESQGWPYEQYF | TGTGCCAGCAACGAATCACAGGGGTGGCCCTACGAGCAGTACTTC
TRBJ2-7 | TRBV7-2 | NA | 14 | TRBD2 | CASRPSGGSYEQYF | TGTGCCAGCAGACCTAGCGGGGGGTCCTACGAGCAGTACTTC
TRBJ2-2 | TRBV7-9 | NA | 13 | NA | CASRPGHTGELFF | TGTGCCAGCAGGCCAGGTCACACCGGGGAGCTGTTTTTT
TRBJ2-1 | TRBV29-1 | NA | 14 | NA | CSVGSGESYNEQFF | TGCAGCGTTGGATCCGGGGAGTCCTACAATGAGCAGTTCTTC
TRBJ2-1 | TRBV6-2/TRBV6-3 | NA | 15 | NA | CASSYSRRETNEQFF | TGTGCCAGCAGTTACTCGAGACGGGAGACGAATGAGCAGTTCTTC
TRBJ2-1 | TRBV2 | few | 13 | TRBD2 | CASTSGNTFEQFF | TGTGCCAGTACTAGCGGGAATACCTTTGAGCAGTTCTTC
TRBJ1-3 | TRBV11-2 | few | 16 | NA | CASSPSRMSSGNTIYF | TGTGCCAGCAGCCCATCCCGCATGAGCTCTGGAAACACCATATATTTT
TRBJ1-1 | TRBV11-3 | NA | 14 | NA | CASSLGGTVTEAFF | TGTGCCAGCAGCTTAGGGGGGACCGTTACTGAAGCTTTCTTT
TRBJ2-2 | TRBV6-1 | few | 13 | NA | CASTSGVTGELFF | TGTGCCAGCACATCAGGAGTCACCGGGGAGCTGTTTTTT